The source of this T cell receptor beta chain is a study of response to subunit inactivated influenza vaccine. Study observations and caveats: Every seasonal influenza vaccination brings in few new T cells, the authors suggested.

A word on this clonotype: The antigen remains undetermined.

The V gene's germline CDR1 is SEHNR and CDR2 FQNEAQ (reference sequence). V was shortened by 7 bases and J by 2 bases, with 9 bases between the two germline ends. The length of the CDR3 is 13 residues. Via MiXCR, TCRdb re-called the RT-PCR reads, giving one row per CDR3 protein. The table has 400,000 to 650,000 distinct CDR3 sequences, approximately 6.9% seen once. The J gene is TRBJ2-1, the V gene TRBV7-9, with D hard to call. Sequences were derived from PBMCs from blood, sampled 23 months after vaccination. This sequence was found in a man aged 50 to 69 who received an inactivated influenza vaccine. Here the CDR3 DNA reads TGTGCCAGCACGACATCTCCCTACAATGAGCAGTTCTTC. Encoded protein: CASTTSPYNEQFF.